This entry features one T cell receptor (beta chain) sequence. Its antigen target is currently unknown. Base qualities are not at hand, and no much larger clone is one base apart. This specimen belongs to a study of cytomegalovirus exposure and HLA in healthy donors (dated by TCRdb to 2016 to 2017). About the investigation overall: In an earlier analysis of around 540 of the donors, about 270 Gb of sequence data and approximately 120 million unique TCR beta sequences from about 190 million T cells were reported. High-throughput TCR immunosequencing, statistical association of individual TCRs with disease status, and machine learning were combined to predict cytomegalovirus infection status. Roughly five DR-DQ haplotypes were handled as single units for association and clustering, since linkage in the cohort was strong. In a later analysis, previously published TCR beta repertoires from more than 500 donors were re-analyzed and high-resolution HLA genotyping was added so that TCR occurrence patterns could be studied. A later genetic analysis took genome-wide SNP genotypes for about three fifths of the 666 donors and used that subset as a discovery cohort. Among the roughly 390 genotyped donors, 81% belonged to the genetic ancestry cluster associated with self-reported Caucasian donors. Class I and class II HLA loci were covered by the typing at four-digit resolution. The study aimed to test whether cataloging public T cell receptors could reveal signatures of past pathogen exposure. To decide whether each TCR beta V gene segment behaved as functional or pseudogenic, an earlier analysis of fewer than 750 of the donors relied on high-throughput TCR beta sequencing. In addition to the first cohort of around 670 subjects, a separate validation cohort of over 90 different subjects was used. Among a few hundred genotyped donors of the cohort, an average of around 240,000 unique TCR beta nucleotide sequences were sequenced per donor, roughly 20% of them non-productive. Every discovery cohort repertoire had been produced on one sequencing platform. Donor age, sex, ethnicity and CMV serostatus were collected together with the repertoire data. The number of donors typed differed by locus, with roughly 629-640 for A, B, C, DRB1 and DQB1, around 560 for DQA1, 600 to 610 for DPA1, and over 400 for DPB1. The study profiled the T cell repertoires of under 700 subjects by immunosequencing and related them to cytomegalovirus serostatus. The later analysis used no new phenotypic data to find candidate immune exposures, relying instead on TCR beta sequences and their occurrence across donors. An early release that covered roughly 600 HLA-typed donors contained about 300 gigabases of sequencing data and around 85 million unique TCR sequences. Study-wide findings and limitations: Correlated functional status among segregating V segments might reflect linkage disequilibrium, but an unknown experimental factor could not be ruled out. Most CMV-associated TCR beta chains appeared to be HLA-restricted in a later analysis, and the HLA associations seemed to be driven largely by CMV exposure. A later analysis found that HLA-associated TCR beta chains were more clonally expanded and had lower generation probabilities than equally common non-associated chains. When HLA alleles, especially DR and DQ, strongly co-occurred, TCR associations were difficult to assign to individual alleles. In a later analysis, several top co-occurrence clusters were reported to appear linked to parvovirus B19, influenza, CMV and Epstein-Barr virus. Because the 87-base-pair reads could not distinguish some IMGT-functional V segments, including TRBV6-2 and TRBV6-3, those segments were excluded. Most TCR sequences were observed very rarely across donors, whereas some public TCRs were present in many individuals. The only immune exposure information available for the cohort was CMV serostatus. In vitro tests confirmed that a few of the cytomegalovirus-associated TCR beta chains recognize cytomegalovirus antigens. In an earlier analysis of some 640 of the donors, most TCR beta V segments were observed in productive rearrangements about 87% or about 30% of the time, broadly matching IMGT annotations. In a later genetic analysis, a missense DCLRE1C variant was associated with V-gene and J-gene trimming of TCR beta chains, and the association was replicated in an independent cohort. The earlier analysis of about 600 of the donors excluded roughly 16 rarely observed V segments, including chromosome 9 orphons, because counts were too low. In a later analysis, the rate of TCR association differed among HLA loci, with DRB1 alleles having the most associated TCRs and HLA-C alleles having the fewest. At a false discovery rate of 0.05, a later analysis linked approximately 18,000 TCR beta sequences to specific HLA alleles. Because HLA typing was unavailable for some donors at each locus, only the typed subset was used in association tests. A cluster of highly shared sequence variants was judged likely to be a technical artifact of the sequencing pipeline. In both the original and validation cohorts, the classifier was reported to diagnose cytomegalovirus status with high specificity and sensitivity. A further reported finding was that TCR beta sequences accurately predicted the HLA-A and HLA-B alleles for most subjects in the first cohort. A later genetic analysis reported fewer N-insertions in productive TCRs among donors in an Asian-associated ancestry cluster than the roughly 700-donor mean. This cohort had only TCR beta chains sequenced, and the lack of alpha or paired-chain data limited which features could be detected. Sequencing depth was assumed to be roughly uniform across donors in the presence/absence analyses, though that assumption may not hold. The study listed 150 to 200 TCR beta chains as associated with cytomegalovirus. The authors suggested that the approach could potentially be extended to other disease states and immunological phenotypes.

From the cysteine through the phenylalanine, the CDR3 covers 14 amino acids. The only DNA kept is the CDR3, 42 bases in frame from the first base. Cut back by 0 bases and 1 base, the V and J ends lie 7 bases apart. The germline V gene specifies SGHRS as CDR1 and YFSETQ as CDR2. The method was the immunoSEQ multiplex PCR assay. For the multiplex PCR, a mixture combining 60 forward primers for TCR Vbeta segments and 13 reverse primers for TCR Jbeta segments was used. Amplification of the CDR3 region of rearranged TCR beta genes was performed with a multiplex PCR assay on genomic DNA. On the Illumina HiSeq System, the amplified TCR beta libraries were sequenced as 87-base-pair reads. The paper's processing steps were these. Across the 500 to 850 repertoires, a later analysis counted some 81 million unique TCR beta chains, about 10 million of which were shared by at least two donors. To remove PCR and sequencing errors, raw reads were error-corrected and collapsed into unique sequences using a nearest-neighbor algorithm that merged closely related sequences. CDR3 sequences were aligned to IMGT reference sequences to assign V, D and J gene segments. For a sequence to be retained, at least a six-nucleotide match to both a V gene segment and a J gene segment was required. A rearrangement counted as productive if the CDR3 had no stop codons and remained in frame with V and J, and every other rearrangement counted as non-productive. CDR3 was defined by IMGT convention, running from the second conserved V-encoded cysteine to the conserved J-encoded phenylalanine. The earlier analysis of roughly 590 of the donors excluded sequences that lacked an unambiguous match to a single V gene segment. In an earlier analysis of some 590 of the donors, V segments were called functional above 56.7% productive rearrangements and were called segregating when the between-donor standard deviation exceeded 5%. A statistical classification framework was built for diagnosing cytomegalovirus status from the catalog of TCR beta chain sequences. V and J gene assignment, in a later analysis, came from comparing TCR nucleotide sequences with IMGT/GENE-DB human TR gene sequences. Using the TCRdist pipeline, a later analysis assigned CDR3 sequences along with most-parsimonious VDJ recombination scenarios. A later analysis defined each TCR beta chain by its CDR3 amino acid sequence plus V-gene family, and excluded reads lacking a unique V-gene family. In a later analysis, a few hundred highly shared, low-generation-probability nucleotide sequences were removed to address suspected cross-contamination and a sequencing artifact. In a later analysis, a clonal expansion index for each public chain was calculated from normalized within-repertoire ranks of inferred template counts. A later analysis computed generation probabilities with a VDJ recombination model fitted to out-of-frame rearrangements, and checked the results against IGoR. In a later analysis, hypergeometric tests were used to score TCR-TCR, TCR-HLA and TCR-CMV co-occurrence, with a repertoire-size bias correction applied to TCR pairs. To estimate false discovery rates, a later analysis permuted the HLA or CMV assignments 20 times. A later analysis grouped co-occurring TCRs with DBSCAN, adding TCRdist sequence similarity when clustering within HLA-allele-positive subsets. Co-occurrence clustering excluded repertoires with fewer than 30,000 or more than 120,000 public chains, plus five with anomalous nucleotide sharing. TCRdb provides this immuneACCESS table in a form limited to in-frame rearrangements. Some clones are lacking; in checked studies, under half of them reflect an unresolved V gene, and why the rest are absent is not known. The DNA gave D and trimming, while V, J and clone size come from that table. Present in this sample are approximately 130,000 clones, more than 70% of which were seen just once. The ten largest account for around 4.2% of the sample.

In total, over 600 healthy bone marrow donors made up the cohort. All cohort members were sampled while nominally healthy, although unrecorded immune exposures were likely present. The donor tested CMV seropositive, placing the donor among the roughly 300 seropositive members of the cohort. Each donor provided a peripheral blood sample, and peripheral blood mononuclear cells were used for TCR beta sequencing. The Qiagen DNeasy Blood Extraction Kit was used to extract genomic DNA from the blood cell samples. The sequence was collected from a man in his fifties in good health and CMV-seropositive. Rearrangement joined TRBV5-1 to TRBJ1-1; the D gene identity is not certain. Material: PBMCs. The CDR3 loop reads CASSLVSANTEAFF. The DNA sequence is TGCGCCAGCAGCTTGGTTAGCGCGAACACTGAAGCTTTCTTT.